This T cell receptor beta chain stems from a study of shared clonotypes between healthy human individuals. Study conclusions and caveats: The small donor group covered limited genetic and exposure diversity.

Adult Caucasians living in Nashville, Tennessee made up all of the donors. The CD4+ fraction was divided into a CD45RA+ naive subset and a CD45RA-negative memory subset. With respect to this clone: Its specificity is unknown.

The test was conducted at deep level. Using immunoSEQ multiplex PCR, the repertoire was profiled, and TCRdb retains in-frame clones only, with some absent. This table holds some 2.1 million clones, 85% to 95% found once. With V trimmed by 5 bases and J by 4 bases, 7 bases remained unmatched. This CDR3 has 14 amino acids. CDR1 GTSNPN and CDR2 SVGIG come from the germline V gene (reference sequence). The specimen was naive CD4+ T cells sorted from blood. Subset described: CD45RA+ positively selected. The chain couples TRBV30 to TRBJ1-3; 8 nucleotides line up with TRBD1. This receptor was taken from a man younger than 35 in good health. This CDR3 reads CAWGRGRIGNTIYF. CDR3 DNA: TGTGCCTGGGGCAGGGGGCGGATCGGAAACACCATATATTTT.